What follows are 2 T cell receptor beta chains derived from one specimen sequenced in a study of blood T cell repertoires in COVID-19. Produced via immunoSEQ multiplex PCR; TCRdb's table is partial and in-frame only. The sample lists some 230,000 clones; approximately 78% were seen once. Specimen: peripheral blood. These receptors were collected from an elderly woman with COVID-19, enrolled during active disease.

Notes on this clone: A read error may produce the germline difference seen at one junction end. The rearrangement links TRBV2 to TRBJ2-3; D not certain. Germline V lookup: CDR1 SNHLY, CDR2 FYNNEI. The CDR3 contains 11 residues. CDR3 sequence reads: CASSEMGSAQF. The DNA of the CDR3 is TGTGCCAGCAGTGAAATGGGCAGTGCCCAATTT. Filled out from reference TRBV2 and TRBJ2-3, the complete variable domain reads EPEVTQTPSHQVTQMGQEVILRCVPISNHLYFYWYRQILGQKVEFLVSFYNNEISEKSEIFDDQFSVERPDGSNFTLKIRSTKLEDSAMYFCASSEMGSAQFGPGTRLTVL.

This chain joins TRBV18 and TRBJ1-3; a possible D gene is TRBD1 (5 bases). V lost 4 bases, J lost 0 bases, and 7 bases lay in between. This CDR3 spans 14 amino acids. Germline CDR1 and CDR2: KGHSH and LQKENI. This CDR3 is CASSRQSSGNTIYF. CDR3 bases: TGTGCCAGCTCACGACAGAGCTCTGGAAACACCATATATTTT.